One sample yielded the 32 T cell receptor beta chains listed below, sequenced in a study of cytomegalovirus exposure and HLA in healthy donors (dated by TCRdb to between 2016 and 2019). Library preparation used the immunoSEQ multiplex PCR assay. For the multiplex PCR, a mixture combining 60 forward primers for TCR Vbeta segments and 13 reverse primers for TCR Jbeta segments was used. Here the immuneACCESS table is served through TCRdb, limited to in-frame sequences with V and J called. Missing clones are a known gap in these copies; in checked studies unresolved V genes cover under half, and the rest lacks a known reason. The sample yields 150,000 to 200,000 clones; roughly 77% were counted once. Clones ranked in the top ten supply around 2.8% of the sample. The sample comprised PBMCs. The source is a woman aged 40 to 49 in good health and CMV-seropositive.

The chain links TRBV6-1 to TRBJ2-2, with 7 bases lining up with TRBD1. Germline V lookup: CDR1 MNHNS, CDR2 SASEGT. V shed 10 bases, J shed 3 bases, and the junction held 8 bases outside the gene matches. This CDR3 has 14 amino acids. The CDR3 sequence is CATTQQGYTGELFF. The CDR3 DNA sequence: TGTGCCACTACACAACAGGGGTACACCGGGGAGCTGTTTTTT.

The V call is TRBV2, the J call TRBJ2-1; 8 bases are shared with TRBD2. Germline CDR1 SNHLY, CDR2 FYNNEI. Losses at the gene ends were 9 bases for V and 5 bases for J; bases not matched to a gene: 15. The CDR3 is 16 residues long. Written as DNA, the CDR3 is TGTGCCAGAGAACTTGTACGGGAGGGGGGGGACAATGAGCAGTTCTTC. Its protein product is CARELVREGGDNEQFF.

This clone was picked up one time. The chain couples TRBV11-3 to TRBJ1-2; the match to TRBD1 covers 9 bases. V shed 0 bases, J shed 3 bases, and the junction held 2 bases outside the gene matches. This CDR3 region has 15 residues. From germline, CDR1 is SGHNT and CDR2 YENEEA. Here the CDR3 DNA reads TGTGCCAGCAGCTTAGATGGGACAGGGTACTATGGCTACACCTTC. Residues: CASSLDGTGYYGYTF.

The chain uses TRBV7-2 and TRBJ2-2, with 7 bases that match TRBD1. Trimming took 5 bases from V and 3 from J; bases not matched to a gene: 6. The CDR3 is 15 amino acids. CDR1 and CDR2 (germline): SGHTA, FQGNSA. Written as DNA, the CDR3 is TGTGCCAGCAGCCTTGGGACAGAATACACCGGGGAGCTGTTTTTT. It codes for CASSLGTEYTGELFF.

In its sample, this clone was seen once. The rearrangement uses TRBV6-6 and TRBJ2-1; D is perhaps TRBD2 (5 bases). The CDR3 consists of 15 residues. Germline V gene sequence: CDR1 MNHNY, CDR2 SVGAGI (reference sequence). V lost 6 bases to trimming and J lost 0 bases, with 12 bases between them. The CDR3 loop is CASRLALSSYNEQFF. The CDR3 bases are TGTGCCAGCAGGCTAGCCCTAAGCTCCTACAATGAGCAGTTCTTC.

The V call is TRBV29-1, the J call TRBJ2-1, with D possibly TRBD2 on 5 matching bases. V lost 5 bases and J lost 6, with 17 bases in between. The germline gives CDR1 SQVTM, CDR2 ANQGSEA. This CDR3 is 14 amino acids long. This chain's CDR3 is CSVYTLVLSNEQFF. The CDR3 region has the DNA TGCAGCGTTTATACACTAGTACTTAGCAATGAGCAGTTCTTC.

The chain combines TRBV10-3 with TRBJ2-7, with TRBD2 matching over 16 bases. V dropped 6 bases and J dropped 6; count of bases not matched to a gene: 14. CDR1 is ENHRY, CDR2 SYGVKD, per germline. The CDR3 extends over 18 amino acids. The CDR3 here is CAISGGGLAGGVTPEQYF. The CDR3 coding sequence is TGTGCCATCAGCGGGGGGGGACTAGCGGGAGGGGTCACTCCCGAGCAGTACTTC.

This clone was seen only a few times. This rearrangement joins TRBV6-1 to TRBJ1-1, with D uncertain. Germline CDR1 MNHNS, CDR2 SASEGT. The CDR3 runs to 13 residues. V was pared by 8 bases and J by 0 bases, with 10 bases between. The chain's CDR3 is CASRLELNTEAFF. Here the CDR3 DNA reads TGTGCCAGCCGATTAGAGCTGAACACTGAAGCTTTCTTT.

The gene calls are TRBV27 and TRBJ2-7; TRBD1 matches at 9 bases. J gave up 2 bases and V 7 bases, and 9 bases lay outside the gene matches. From germline, CDR1 is MNHEY and CDR2 SMNVEV (reference sequence). The length of the CDR3 is 15 residues. The CDR3 sequence is CASKTGTGRPYEQYF. As DNA, the CDR3 is TGTGCCAGCAAAACCGGGACAGGGCGCCCCTACGAGCAGTACTTC.

This chain uses TRBV5-1 with TRBJ2-3; 7 bases are a match to TRBD1. The CDR3 has 16 residues. CDR1 and CDR2 from the germline V gene are SGHRS and YFSETQ. V dropped 2 bases and J dropped 2; count of bases not matched to a gene: 8. DNA for the CDR3: TGCGCCAGCAGCTTCACAGGGGTCCCGTTCACAGATACGCAGTATTTT. Translating gives CASSFTGVPFTDTQYF.

V gene TRBV7-9 combines with J gene TRBJ1-1; 9 bases are a match to TRBD1. V shed 1 base, J shed 4 bases, and the junction held 1 base outside the gene matches. The CDR3 runs 14 residues. CDR1 is SEHNR, CDR2 FQNEAQ, per germline (reference sequence). The CDR3: CASSLVDRGTEAFF. In DNA, the CDR3 is TGTGCCAGCAGCTTAGTGGACAGGGGCACTGAAGCTTTCTTT.

This rearrangement joins TRBV1 to TRBJ1-2; whether TRBD1, the table's D call, matches the DNA was not checked. TRBV1 is termed a pseudogene. The CDR3 contains 16 residues. The CDR3 spells CTSSQGPTGAPEGYTF. The CDR3 DNA sequence: TGCACCAGCAGCCAGGGGCCAACAGGGGCTCCGGAGGGCTACACCTTC.

This chain connects TRBV5-1 to TRBJ2-5; 7 positions agree with TRBD1. TRBJ2-7 matches the DNA end more closely, so the J call is doubtful. CDR3 length: 14 amino acids. Germline CDR1 and CDR2: SGHRS and YFSETQ. The CDR3 sequence is CASSLGGQPYEQYF. CDR3 nucleotides: TGCGCCAGCAGCTTGGGGGGACAGCCCTACGAGCAGTACTTC.

The chain links TRBV19 to TRBJ1-2; the D is unclear. V lost 6 bases and J lost 4, with 6 bases in between. The germline gives CDR1 LNHDA, CDR2 SQIVND (reference sequence). The CDR3 length is 11 residues. The DNA of the CDR3 is TGTGCCAGTAGCAGGCTCTATGGCTACACCTTC. Its protein product is CASSRLYGYTF.

CDR3 coding DNA: TGTGCCAGCAGTTATCCAGAAAACACCGGGGAGCTGTTTTTT. Encoded protein: CASSYPENTGELFF. The chain links TRBV6-5 to TRBJ2-2; D ambiguous. With 3 bases removed from V and 2 bases from J, the gap between germline ends came to 7 bases. This CDR3 comprises 14 residues. Germline-derived CDR1 and CDR2 are MNHEY and SVGAGI.

The chain recombines TRBV18 with TRBJ2-3; D perhaps matches TRBD1 (6 bases). In germline, CDR1 is KGHSH, CDR2 LQKENI. V dropped 3 bases and J dropped 2 bases, with 12 bases sitting between them. The CDR3 runs 15 residues. The CDR3 DNA reads TGTGCCAGCTCACCTTCAACAGGGACCACAGATACGCAGTATTTT. Its translation is CASSPSTGTTDTQYF.

The chain recombines TRBV9 with TRBJ2-3; tentatively, D is TRBD2 (7 bases). Germline V gene lookup returns CDR1 SGDLS and CDR2 YYNGEE. Trimming left V 0 bases short and J 4 bases short, with 15 bases between. The CDR3 runs to 16 residues. CDR3 sequence reads: CASSVVRGGPADTQYF. For the CDR3, the DNA is TGTGCCAGCAGCGTAGTGAGGGGGGGGCCCGCAGATACGCAGTATTTT.

V usage is TRBV29-1 and J usage is TRBJ2-2; 8 bases fit TRBD1. This CDR3 is 14 amino acids long. Germline CDR1 reads SQVTM; CDR2 reads ANQGSEA. The trim removed 7 bases at V and 5 bases at J, leaving 9 bases unmatched. Here the CDR3 DNA reads TGCAGCGCAGGAAGAGGACAGGGTACCGGGGAGCTGTTTTTT. Translating it yields CSAGRGQGTGELFF.

The V call is TRBV5-4, the J call TRBJ1-1, with 9 bases fitting TRBD1. Trimming took 4 bases from V and 1 from J; bases not matched to a gene: 5. The CDR3 extends over 15 amino acids. Germline V gene data show CDR1 as SGHNT and CDR2 as YYREEE (reference sequence). As DNA, the CDR3 is TGTGCCAGCAGCCCCCGACAGGGGGAGAACACTGAAGCTTTCTTT. This sequence encodes CASSPRQGENTEAFF.

This clone was found once. V is TRBV2 and J is TRBJ2-5; D possibly corresponds to TRBD2 (6 bases). Trimming shortened V by 6 bases and J by 2 bases, and 19 bases separated the two germline ends. The germline V gene encodes CDR1 SNHLY and CDR2 FYNNEI. The CDR3 has 16 residues. CDR3 protein: CASRASDSGKQETQYF. The CDR3 bases are TGTGCCAGCAGGGCCTCGGATAGCGGTAAACAAGAGACCCAGTACTTC.

This clone was observed a few times. CDR3 nucleotides: TGTGCCAGTGCGCGGGGACAGGGCTACAATGAGCAGTTCTTC. Residues: CASARGQGYNEQFF. V is TRBV19 and J is TRBJ2-1; 9 bases fit TRBD1. V shed 8 bases, J shed 3 bases, and the junction held 5 bases outside the gene matches. There are 14 residues in the CDR3. From germline, CDR1 is LNHDA and CDR2 SQIVND (reference sequence).

V usage is TRBV11-2 and J usage is TRBJ1-4; 7 bases align to TRBD1. The CDR3 loop spans 16 amino acids. Germline V lookup: CDR1 SGHAT, CDR2 FQNNGV. The junction had 7 bases not matched to a gene; V was cut back by 2 bases and J by 4 bases. The CDR3 sequence: CASSLQGVDSNEKLFF. CDR3 nucleotides: TGTGCCAGCAGCTTACAGGGGGTAGACAGTAATGAAAAACTGTTTTTT.

The rearrangement links TRBV6-1 to TRBJ1-6; D gene uncertain. The germline V gene has CDR1 MNHNS and CDR2 SASEGT. CDR3 size: 14 residues. Trimming took off 6 bases at V and 9 bases at J, with 15 bases between the two ends. The CDR3 bases are TGTGCCAGCAGGATCGAGGGAAGTGGTTCACCCCTCCACTTT. As protein: CASRIEGSGSPLHF.

The chain joins TRBV4-3 to TRBJ1-2; D gene ambiguous. The germline V gene has CDR1 LGHNA and CDR2 YSLEER. The CDR3 sequence is 14 residues long. Trimming pared 1 base from V and 4 bases from J, leaving 10 bases between. Here the CDR3 reads CASSQAGESYGYTF. The CDR3 DNA sequence: TGCGCCAGCAGCCAAGCCGGGGAGAGCTATGGCTACACCTTC.

The chain uses TRBV27 and TRBJ1-1, with 8 nucleotides matching TRBD1. This CDR3 comprises 15 residues. Trimming at V came to 2 bases and at J to 5 bases, leaving 7 bases not matched to a gene. Looked up from germline, CDR1 is MNHEY and CDR2 is SMNVEV (reference sequence). In DNA, the CDR3 is TGTGCCAGCAGTTTAGGGAAACAGGGGGGGACTGAAGCTTTCTTT. Protein sequence: CASSLGKQGGTEAFF.

V and J are TRBV6-6 and TRBJ1-2; TRBD1 agrees at 7 bases. V shed 5 bases, J shed 8 bases, and the junction held 5 bases outside the gene matches. Germline V gene sequence: CDR1 MNHNY, CDR2 SVGAGI (reference sequence). The CDR3 totals 12 residues. CDR3 sequence: CASSPTGDGYTF. The CDR3 bases are TGTGCCAGCAGTCCCACAGGGGACGGCTACACCTTC.

V is TRBV5-1 and J is TRBJ2-5; 8 bases are shared with TRBD1. Near its end, the DNA agrees better with TRBJ2-7, so the J call may be wrong. The CDR3 loop spans 14 amino acids. Germline V gene sequence: CDR1 SGHRS, CDR2 YFSETQ. Here the CDR3 reads CASSLGTGPYEQYF. Written as DNA, the CDR3 is TGCGCCAGCAGCTTGGGGACAGGGCCTTACGAGCAGTACTTC.

The chain joins TRBV29-1 to TRBJ2-5; D may be TRBD1 (8 bases). The CDR3 contains 14 residues. Trimming left V 7 bases short and J 4 bases short, with 19 bases between. CDR1 is SQVTM, CDR2 ANQGSEA, per germline. CDR3 nucleotides: TGCAGCGCCGACAACAGGGGGGGTGGAGAGACCCAGTACTTC. The encoded protein is CSADNRGGGETQYF. Together with reference TRBV29-1 and TRBJ2-5, the CDR3 gives the full variable domain: SAVISQKPSRDICQRGTSLTIQCQVDSQVTMMFWYRQQPGQSLTLIATANQGSEATYESGFVIDKFPISRPNLTFSTLTVSNMSPEDSSIYLCSADNRGGGETQYFGPGTRLLVL.

This clone was detected a few times. This chain connects TRBV10-1 to TRBJ2-7, with TRBD1 matching 8 bases. The germline V gene encodes CDR1 WNHNN and CDR2 SYGVQD (reference sequence). V lost 5 bases to trimming and J lost 3 bases; unmatched junction nucleotides: 6. The CDR3 spans 14 residues. DNA for the CDR3: TGCGCCAGCAGTCCTGACAGGGGAGGCTACGAGCAGTACTTC. Its translation is CASSPDRGGYEQYF.

V gene TRBV30 combines with J gene TRBJ2-3; a possible D gene is TRBD1 (6 bases). Germline V CDR1 and CDR2: GTSNPN, SVGIG (reference sequence). The ends were cut back, 2 bases at V and 6 bases at J, with 21 bases in the middle. The CDR3 covers 16 residues. CDR3: CAWSILSGTKLDTQYF. DNA of the CDR3: TGTGCCTGGAGTATCCTCTCTGGGACAAAGCTCGATACGCAGTATTTT.

A single count supports this clone. J is TRBJ2-1 and V is TRBV7-9; D perhaps matches TRBD2 (6 bases). Per the germline V gene, CDR1 is SEHNR and CDR2 is FQNEAQ (reference sequence). The CDR3 runs 13 residues. Between the trimmed V and J ends, which lost 4 bases and 3 bases, there was a span of 7 bases. The CDR3 nucleotides are TGTGCCAGCAGCTCGGGACTCTACAATGAGCAGTTCTTC. It codes for CASSSGLYNEQFF.

This clone appeared a single time. The chain has TRBV30 and TRBJ1-4; D gene unclear. Germline lookup yields CDR1 GTSNPN and CDR2 SVGIG (reference sequence). V shed 4 bases and J shed 0 bases, with 12 bases lying between them. The CDR3 runs 15 residues. CDR3 nucleotides: TGTGCCTGGACCAACCGGGATTCAACTAATGAAAAACTGTTTTTT. This gives the protein CAWTNRDSTNEKLFF.